Listed below are T cell receptor beta chains from one sample, sequenced in a study of STAT5B mutations in CD4+ large granular lymphocyte leukemia. The repertoire was sequenced with immunoSEQ multiplex PCR; TCRdb's copy has only in-frame clones and lacks some. Of about 35,000 clones listed, roughly 81% are singletons. The sequenced material came from CD4+ T cells from blood buffy coats. Every receptor here comes from a human donor in good health. CDR3s include the opening cysteine and the closing phenylalanine or tryptophan. A D gene is named only where the DNA matches it firmly. Clone size appears in some rows only: once, few, many, or a class for an expanded clone.

J: TRBJ2-7
V: TRBV28
D: -
size: -
CDR3: CASSSQERSYYEQYF
DNA: TGTGCCAGCAGTTCCCAGGAGCGGAGTTACTACGAGCAGTACTTC

J: TRBJ2-1
V: TRBV11-2
D: TRBD2
size: -
CDR3: CASSLPRFSGRADEQFF
DNA: TGTGCCAGCAGCTTACCCCGGTTCAGCGGGAGGGCTGATGAGCAGTTCTTC

J: TRBJ2-3
V: TRBV4-1
D: -
size: -
CDR3: CASSQESGNTQYF
DNA: TGCGCCAGCAGCCAAGAAAGTGGCAATACGCAGTATTTT

J: TRBJ1-1
V: TRBV11-2
D: -
size: -
CDR3: CASSQTSRNTEAFF
DNA: TGTGCCAGCAGCCAAACATCAAGGAACACTGAAGCTTTCTTT

J: TRBJ2-1
V: TRBV4-3
D: TRBD2
size: -
CDR3: CASSQLAGGREQFF
DNA: TGCGCCAGCAGCCAACTAGCGGGAGGGCGTGAGCAGTTCTTC

J: TRBJ1-3
V: TRBV2
D: -
size: once
CDR3: CASSTTGSGNTIYF
DNA: TGTGCCAGCAGTACGACAGGCTCTGGAAACACCATATATTTT

J: TRBJ2-7
V: TRBV11-2
D: -
size: -
CDR3: CASSLLQGGGYEQYF
DNA: TGTGCCAGCAGCTTATTACAGGGAGGCGGCTACGAGCAGTACTTC

J: TRBJ1-3
V: TRBV14
D: TRBD1
size: -
CDR3: CASSPGTGVAIYF
DNA: TGTGCCAGCAGCCCCGGGACAGGGGTCGCCATATATTTT

J: TRBJ2-3
V: TRBV6-5
D: -
size: -
CDR3: CASSSSRGGGREYF
DNA: TGTGCCAGCAGTTCCTCTAGGGGGGGCGGTCGAGAGTATTTT

J: TRBJ2-7
V: TRBV2
D: -
size: -
CDR3: CASTVKGHGSYEQYF
DNA: TGTGCCAGCACAGTGAAAGGGCACGGATCCTACGAGCAGTACTTC